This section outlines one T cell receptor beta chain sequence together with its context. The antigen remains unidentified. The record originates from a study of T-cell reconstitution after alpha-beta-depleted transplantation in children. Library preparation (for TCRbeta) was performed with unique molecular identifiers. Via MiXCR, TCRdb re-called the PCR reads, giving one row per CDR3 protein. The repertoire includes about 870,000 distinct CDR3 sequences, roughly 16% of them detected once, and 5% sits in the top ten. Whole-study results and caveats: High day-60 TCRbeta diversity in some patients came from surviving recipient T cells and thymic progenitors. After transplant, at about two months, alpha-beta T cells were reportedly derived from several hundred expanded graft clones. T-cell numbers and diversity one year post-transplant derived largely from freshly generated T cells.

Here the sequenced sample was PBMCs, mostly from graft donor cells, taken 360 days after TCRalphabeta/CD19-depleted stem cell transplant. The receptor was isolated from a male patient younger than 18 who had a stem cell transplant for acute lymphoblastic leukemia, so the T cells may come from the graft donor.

Here the CDR3 DNA reads TGCGCCAGCAGCCAAGATCCGGGGTCACGCAATCAGCCCCAGCATTTT. This translates into CASSQDPGSRNQPQHF. The chain has TRBV4-1 and TRBJ1-5; unclear D gene. Trimming took 0 bases from V and 2 from J, leaving 11 bases between them. This CDR3 contains 16 residues. Germline CDR1 MGHRA, CDR2 YSYEKL.